A single sample gave rise to the 10 T cell receptor beta chains below, sequenced in a study of T cells in Graves' hyperthyroidism and ophthalmopathy. Regions amplified from RNA transcripts were the TCR beta CDR3 regions. RT-PCR in the first round (using the HTBI primer set) targeted the TCR CDR3. TCRdb called the multiplex PCR reads again in MiXCR, with one record for every CDR3 protein. The table lists around 620,000 distinct CDR3 sequences, under 20% of them singletons. The sample taken for sequencing was blood. The source of these receptors is a woman under 40 with Graves' hyperthyroidism.

J is TRBJ2-7 and V is TRBV29-1, with D perhaps TRBD1 (5 bases). The V and J ends lost 4 bases and 3 bases respectively, with 10 bases between them. The CDR3 extends over 12 amino acids. The germline V gene encodes CDR1 SQVTM and CDR2 ANQGSEA. CDR3 sequence: CSVGARDYEQYF. CDR3 nucleotide sequence: TGCAGCGTTGGGGCCAGGGACTACGAGCAGTACTTC.

This clonotype was observed a handful of times. The chain employs TRBV14 and TRBJ1-1; D gene uncertain. The CDR3 extends over 12 amino acids. V lost 5 bases and J lost 8, with 12 bases in between. Germline CDR1 is SGHDN and CDR2 is FVKESK. The CDR3 sequence is CASSDGALEAFF. The CDR3 DNA follows: TGTGCCAGCAGCGACGGAGCTTTAGAAGCTTTCTTT.

CDR3 residues: CANPGTGGRDEQFF. CDR3 coding DNA: TGTGCCAACCCCGGGACAGGGGGCAGGGATGAGCAGTTCTTC. The rearrangement joins TRBV10-3 to TRBJ2-1, with 12 bases lining up with TRBD1. CDR3 length equals 14 residues. CDR1 and CDR2 from the germline V gene are ENHRY and SYGVKD. V was pared by 10 bases and J by 8 bases, with 9 bases of the junction left unmatched.

As regards this clonotype: Being one base from a much bigger clone, this may be a read error. V gene TRBV13 combines with J gene TRBJ1-1; maybe TRBD1 (6 bases). The CDR3 sequence is 15 residues long. Between the trimmed V and J ends, which lost 5 bases and 3 bases, there was a span of 16 bases. Germline values: CDR1 PRHDT, CDR2 FYEKMQ (reference sequence). DNA for the CDR3: TGTGCCAGCAGCCAAGGAGACAGGCCGTACACTGAAGCTTTCTTT. Translating gives CASSQGDRPYTEAFF.

This clonotype was seen at least ten times. V is TRBV2 and J is TRBJ2-3, with 7 bases fitting TRBD1. Germline CDR1 SNHLY, CDR2 FYNNEI. Trimming at V came to 7 bases and at J to 3 bases, leaving 7 bases not matched to a gene. CDR3 size: 14 residues. The DNA for the CDR3 is TGTGCCAGCATCTTGACAGGGACGACAGATACGCAGTATTTT. This sequence encodes CASILTGTTDTQYF.

This clonotype came up once. One base away lies a much larger clone, so this may be a sequencing read error. This rearrangement joins TRBV12-3 or TRBV12-4 to TRBJ2-5, with 10 bases fitting TRBD1. This CDR3 comprises 13 residues. The CDR3 spells CASSSGTGDSQCF. DNA of the CDR3: TGTGCCAGCAGTTCCGGGACAGGGGATTCCCAGTGCTTC.

Many counts were recorded for this clonotype. This chain uses TRBV28 with TRBJ1-5; no firm D call. In germline, CDR1 is MDHEN, CDR2 SYDVKM. CDR3 length: 16 residues. Trimming stripped 5 bases from V and 7 bases from J, with 21 bases between. This CDR3 is CASSTVRESVEQPQHF. The CDR3 DNA follows: TGTGCCAGCAGTACCGTACGGGAGAGCGTAGAGCAGCCCCAGCATTTT. The full variable domain, rest sourced from reference TRBV28 and TRBJ1-5, is DVKVTQSSRYLVKRTGEKVFLECVQDMDHENMFWYRQDPGLGLRLIYFSYDVKMKEKGDIPEGYSVSREKKERFSLILESASTNQTSMYLCASSTVRESVEQPQHFGDGTRLSIL.

This clonotype occurred a few times. This chain connects TRBV6-2 or TRBV6-3 to TRBJ2-3; D unclear. The V gene's germline CDR1 is MNHEY and CDR2 SVGEGT. This CDR3 has 16 residues. The V end lost 6 bases, the J end lost 0 bases, and 16 bases lay between the germline ends. The CDR3 loop is CASRNPLGSSTDTQYF. CDR3 coding DNA: TGTGCCAGCAGGAACCCACTGGGCTCTAGCACAGATACGCAGTATTTT.

This clonotype was seen many times. CDR3 bases: TGTGCCAGCAGTCCGGTGCCCGGGCGGGGCACAGATACGCAGTATTTT. Its protein is CASSPVPGRGTDTQYF. The J gene is TRBJ2-3, the V gene TRBV11-1, with D maybe TRBD2 (5 bases). V lost 6 bases and J 1 base, leaving 17 bases between the germline ends. This CDR3 contains 16 residues. Looked up from germline, CDR1 is SGHAT and CDR2 is FQDESV (reference sequence). The full variable domain, with the rest looked up from reference TRBV11-1 and TRBJ2-3, is EAEVAQSPRYKITEKSQAVAFWCDPISGHATLYWYRQILGQGPELLVQFQDESVVDDSQLPKDRFSAERLKGVDSTLKIQPAELGDSAMYLCASSPVPGRGTDTQYFGPGTRLTVL.

This clonotype occurred a few times. The rearrangement uses TRBV7-2 and TRBJ2-2, with 13 nucleotides matching TRBD2. This CDR3 has 17 amino acids. With 5 bases clipped from V and 6 bases from J, the junction kept 9 bases outside the gene matches. Looked up from germline, CDR1 is SGHTA and CDR2 is FQGNSA. The chain's CDR3 is CASSLGLAGVFAGELFF. The CDR3, as DNA: TGTGCCAGCAGCCTAGGACTAGCGGGAGTATTCGCCGGGGAGCTGTTTTTT.